These T cell receptor beta chains were read from a single sample in a study of blood T cell repertoires in COVID-19. Profiling relied on immunoSEQ multiplex PCR, and the TCRdb table lists in-frame clones only, not all of them. The table shows roughly 190,000 clones, with 90% to 95% occurring only once. The sequencing input was peripheral blood. The receptors originated from a man aged 25 to 45 with COVID-19, enrolled during active disease. Each CDR3 is given with its conserved first and last residue. Fields, in order: D gene, V gene, J gene, clone size, CDR3 protein, CDR3 DNA. The D gene is left open where the match is weak. Where a row states a size, it is once, few, many or the class of an expanded clone; other rows omit it.

>NA|TRBV5-1|TRBJ1-4|NA
CASTEGGTNEKLFF
TGCGCCAGCACCGAGGGGGGGACTAATGAAAAACTGTTTTTT
>NA|TRBV6-5|TRBJ1-2|NA
CASRRGTEYGYTF
TGTGCCAGCAGGCGCGGGACTGAGTATGGCTACACCTTC
>NA|TRBV7-9|TRBJ1-4|NA
CASSASGATNEKLFF
TGTGCCAGCAGCGCCTCAGGGGCAACTAATGAAAAACTGTTTTTT
>NA|TRBV10-2|TRBJ1-1|NA
CASSESGRGGTEAFF
TGCGCCAGCAGTGAGTCGGGGAGGGGTGGCACTGAAGCTTTCTTT
>TRBD1|TRBV18|TRBJ2-2|NA
CASSTAGTGNTGELFF
TGTGCCAGCTCGACGGCCGGGACAGGTAACACCGGGGAGCTGTTTTTT
>TRBD1|TRBV6-5|TRBJ1-1|NA
CASRTGAEAFF
TGTGCCAGCAGAACAGGGGCTGAAGCTTTCTTT
>TRBD1|TRBV14|TRBJ2-2|NA
CASSRKDRTWTGELFF
TGTGCCAGCAGCCGAAAGGACAGGACATGGACCGGGGAGCTGTTTTTT
>NA|TRBV9|TRBJ2-5|NA
CASSPRQESQETQYF
TGTGCCAGCAGCCCAAGACAGGAATCCCAAGAGACCCAGTACTTC
>NA|TRBV15|TRBJ2-1|NA
CATSLYNEQFF
TGTGCCACCAGCTTATACAATGAGCAGTTCTTC
>NA|TRBV24-1|TRBJ1-6|NA
CATSCSGVLLNSPLHF
TGTGCCACCAGTTGCTCAGGGGTCCTTCTTAATTCACCCCTCCACTTT
>NA|TRBV5-1|TRBJ2-1|NA
CASSLVSGEYNEQFF
TGCGCCAGCAGCTTGGTCAGCGGAGAATACAATGAGCAGTTCTTC
>TRBD2|TRBV2|TRBJ2-2|NA
CASKYSGGQNTGELFF
TGTGCCAGCAAATATAGCGGGGGCCAAAACACCGGGGAGCTGTTTTTT
>NA|TRBV2|TRBJ1-3|many
CASSEGRTGNTIYF
TGTGCCAGCAGTGAAGGGCGGACTGGAAACACCATATATTTT